The 8 T cell receptor beta chains given below trace back to one sample, sequenced in a study of T-cell reconstitution after alpha-beta-depleted transplantation in children. Overall study findings and caveats: T-cell counts and diversity were attributed mostly to newly produced T cells one year after transplant.

No antigen has been assigned to these receptors. During its preparation, the TCRbeta library received unique molecular identifiers. TCRdb reprocessed the PCR reads with MiXCR, giving one entry per CDR3 protein. Of hundreds of thousands of distinct CDR3 sequences listed, 6.5% to 9% were seen once; the top ten hold 9.1%. This specimen was peripheral blood, taken 360 days after TCRalphabeta/CD19-depleted stem cell transplant. The receptors here all came from a female patient aged 2 to 10 who had a stem cell transplant for Fanconi anemia, so the T cells may come from the graft donor.

This clonotype was counted many times. The chain is built from TRBV29-1 and TRBJ2-7; TRBD2 matches 10 bases. This CDR3 spans 14 amino acids. J lost 9 bases, V lost 0 bases, and 8 bases had no gene match. The germline V gene encodes CDR1 SQVTM and CDR2 ANQGSEA. The CDR3 nucleotides are TGCAGCGTTGAAGAAGGACTAGCGGATTCACGGCAGTACTTC. Encoded protein: CSVEEGLADSRQYF.

This clonotype was picked up many times. The gene calls are TRBV28 and TRBJ2-2; the D is unclear. Germline V CDR1 and CDR2: MDHEN, SYDVKM. Trimming pared 1 base from V and 7 bases from J, leaving 4 bases between. The CDR3 sequence is 12 residues long. The CDR3 region has the DNA TGTGCCAGCAGTTTATTTGTCGGGGAGCTGTTTTTT. This sequence encodes CASSLFVGELFF.

For this clonotype: This could be a read error, since a much larger clone is one nucleotide away. The chain links TRBV5-1 to TRBJ2-1; 8 bases fit TRBD2. The CDR3 is 14 residues long. Germline CDR1 SGHRS, CDR2 YFSETQ. The CDR3 loop is CASSRGSGVNDQFF. In DNA, the CDR3 is TGCGCCAGCTCCCGAGGTAGCGGGGTCAATGACCAGTTCTTC.

This clonotype occurred many times. The rearrangement uses TRBV3-1 and TRBJ2-1; 15 positions match TRBD2. J lost 6 bases, V lost 4 bases, and 13 bases had no gene match. This CDR3 has 19 residues. Germline assignment: CDR1 LGHDT and CDR2 YNNKEL (reference sequence). For the CDR3, the DNA is TGTGCCAGCAGCCCCCCGGGACTAGCGGGGGGTCTCGGGGGCAATGAGCAGTTCTTC. Translation: CASSPPGLAGGLGGNEQFF.

Only a few counts were recorded for this clonotype. The chain joins TRBV7-9 to TRBJ1-2; D gene unclear. This CDR3 is 17 amino acids long. Trimming removed 5 bases from V and 0 bases from J, with 19 bases in between. Germline lookup yields CDR1 SEHNR and CDR2 FQNEAQ (reference sequence). The CDR3 loop is CASSLPGLPRPNYGYTF. The CDR3 nucleotides are TGTGCCAGCAGCCTACCCGGGCTCCCAAGGCCTAACTATGGCTACACCTTC.

This clonotype has only a few counts. This chain links TRBV18 with TRBJ2-6; D is undetermined. V lost 1 base and J lost 0, with 7 bases in between. This CDR3 spans 16 amino acids. From germline, CDR1 is KGHSH and CDR2 LQKENI. This CDR3 is CASSPLRGSGANVLTF. The CDR3 coding sequence is TGTGCCAGCTCACCACTTCGAGGCTCTGGGGCCAACGTCCTGACTTTC.

The chain links TRBV2 to TRBJ2-5; possibly TRBD1 for D (6 bases). This CDR3 contains 15 residues. V lost 4 bases, J lost 3 bases, and 15 bases lay in between. Germline assignment: CDR1 SNHLY and CDR2 FYNNEI. The CDR3 region has the DNA TGTGCCAGCAGTGGAGAGAGGGCAGGGGAAGAGACCCAGTACTTC. Its translation: CASSGERAGEETQYF.

This clonotype was recorded many times. The chain joins TRBV10-3 to TRBJ1-2; a weak D match, TRBD1 (6 bases). This CDR3 comprises 13 residues. The V end lost 2 bases, the J end lost 5 bases, and 9 bases lay between the germline ends. Germline V gene sequence: CDR1 ENHRY, CDR2 SYGVKD. Written as DNA, the CDR3 is TGTGCCATCAGTGAGCAGGGGACATATGGCTACACCTTC. This codes for CAISEQGTYGYTF.